The 14 T cell receptor beta chains presented below share a single source sample, sequenced in a study of cytomegalovirus exposure and HLA in healthy donors. The PCR ran on 60 Vbeta and 13 Jbeta primers. Generated by immunoSEQ multiplex PCR, the TCRdb table keeps only in-frame clones and is missing some. The table lists around 110,000 clones, under 85% of them singletons. The sequenced sample consisted of PBMCs. The receptors were gathered from a male donor in good health and CMV-seronegative.

The V gene is TRBV5-1, the J gene TRBJ2-3; a weak D match, TRBD1 (6 bases). V was shortened by 0 bases and J by 1 base, with 12 bases between the two germline ends. Germline-derived CDR1 and CDR2 are SGHRS and YFSETQ. The CDR3 totals 16 residues. The CDR3 is CASSLGGPPRTDTQYF. Here the CDR3 DNA reads TGCGCCAGCAGCTTGGGGGGGCCCCCTCGCACAGATACGCAGTATTTT.

This clone has more than one count but fewer than ten. The gene calls are TRBV5-6 and TRBJ2-1, with TRBD2 matching 8 bases. There are 17 residues in the CDR3. J gave up 1 base and V 4 bases, and 10 bases lay outside the gene matches. Germline assignment: CDR1 SGHDT and CDR2 YYEEEE. CDR3 bases: TGTGCCAGCAGCGGCGGCAGGACGGGAGGGTCCTACAATGAGCAGTTCTTC. As protein: CASSGGRTGGSYNEQFF.

This chain connects TRBV25-1 to TRBJ1-4; no definite D call. This CDR3 is 16 amino acids long. The V end was cut by 4 bases, the J end by 5 bases, with 17 bases between. The V gene's germline CDR1 is MGHDK and CDR2 SYGVNS. The CDR3 loop is CASSAGVSGRNEKLFF. The CDR3 DNA follows: TGTGCCAGCAGTGCCGGGGTCTCCGGAAGGAATGAAAAACTGTTTTTT.

V gene TRBV5-5 combines with J gene TRBJ2-1, with D maybe TRBD2 (5 bases). This CDR3 is built from 11 residues. The ends were cut back, 4 bases at V and 9 bases at J, with 8 bases in the middle. CDR1 is SGHKS, CDR2 YYEKEE, per germline (reference sequence). CDR3 DNA: TGTGCCAGCAGCCGTCGGGGTGAGCAGTTCTTC. Translated: CASSRRGEQFF.

V gene TRBV7-6 combines with J gene TRBJ1-1, with D maybe TRBD1 (5 bases). With 2 bases removed from V and 1 base from J, the gap between germline ends came to 11 bases. CDR3 length: 15 amino acids. Germline values: CDR1 SGHVS, CDR2 FNYEAQ. The CDR3 spells CASSLSRGQNTEAFF. The CDR3 coding sequence is TGTGCCAGCAGCTTATCCCGTGGACAGAACACTGAAGCTTTCTTT. The full variable domain, with the rest looked up from reference TRBV7-6 and TRBJ1-1, is GAGVSQSPRYKVTKRGQDVALRCDPISGHVSLYWYRQALGQGPEFLTYFNYEAQQDKSGLPNDRFSAERPEGSISTLTIQRTEQRDSAMYRCASSLSRGQNTEAFFGQGTRLTVV.

In this sample, this clone turned up once. The CDR3: CSTATSSNEQYF. The CDR3, as DNA: TGCAGCACCGCGACTAGCAGCAACGAGCAGTACTTC. The chain is built from TRBV29-1 and TRBJ2-7; 7 bases match TRBD2. Germline CDR1 is SQVTM and CDR2 is ANQGSEA. V was clipped by 8 bases and J by 5 bases; unmatched bases: 9. The CDR3 is 12 amino acids.

This clone was picked up a small number of times. The chain is built from TRBV29-1 and TRBJ2-5, with a possible D match to TRBD2 (5 bases). The J call is uncertain, as TRBJ2-7 better fits the DNA end. The CDR3 is 13 amino acids. The germline V gene has CDR1 SQVTM and CDR2 ANQGSEA. CDR3 sequence (DNA): TGCAGCGCCCAACCGCGGGCGGACTACGAGCAGTACTTC. It yields the protein CSAQPRADYEQYF.

The rearrangement uses TRBV6-5 and TRBJ2-5, with 7 positions matching TRBD1. Germline assignment: CDR1 MNHEY and CDR2 SVGAGI. J gave up 3 bases and V 6 bases, and 4 bases lay outside the gene matches. CDR3 length equals 13 residues. CDR3 loop: CASRTQGEETQYF. CDR3 coding DNA: TGTGCCAGCAGAACTCAGGGGGAAGAGACCCAGTACTTC.

V is TRBV29-1 and J is TRBJ2-4; D is possibly TRBD1 (6 bases). Trimming removed 6 bases from V and 1 base from J, with 13 bases in between. The CDR3 has 14 amino acids. CDR1 and CDR2 (germline): SQVTM, ANQGSEA. The CDR3 bases are TGCAGCGTCGTACAGGGAATGGCCAAAAACATTCAGTACTTC. Encoded protein: CSVVQGMAKNIQYF.

The chain employs TRBV4-1 and TRBJ2-2, with D possibly matching TRBD1 (5 bases). The CDR3 totals 15 residues. CDR1 MGHRA and CDR2 YSYEKL come from the germline V gene. V lost 2 bases and J 1 base, leaving 8 bases between the germline ends. The DNA for the CDR3 is TGCGCCAGCAGCCAAAAACAGGTGAACACCGGGGAGCTGTTTTTT. This gives the protein CASSQKQVNTGELFF.

The chain couples TRBV2 to TRBJ1-2; D gene uncertain. The CDR3 runs to 15 residues. Germline assignment: CDR1 SNHLY and CDR2 FYNNEI. The V end lost 2 bases, the J end lost 0 bases, and 10 bases lay between the germline ends. The DNA for the CDR3 is TGTGCCAGCAGTGAACAGTGGTCTCCTAACTATGGCTACACCTTC. It codes for CASSEQWSPNYGYTF.

The V call is TRBV13, the J call TRBJ2-7; 8 bases match TRBD2. Per the germline V gene, CDR1 is PRHDT and CDR2 is FYEKMQ (reference sequence). V was clipped by 3 bases and J by 3 bases; unmatched bases: 7. CDR3 length: 15 residues. The CDR3 protein is CASSFRSGSLYEQYF. The CDR3 DNA follows: TGTGCCAGCAGCTTCAGAAGCGGGAGCCTCTACGAGCAGTACTTC.

A note on this clone: This likely comes from a read error, as the CDR3 has no conserved phenylalanine or tryptophan at its end. The limits of the CDR3 on the DNA are not certain, so only TCRdb's listed CDR3 is given. This chain connects TRBV4-1 to TRBJ2-7; TRBD1 is the table's D call and was not checked against the DNA. From its first to its last residue, the CDR3 has 11 amino acids. CDR1 and CDR2 from the germline V gene are MGHRA and YSYEKL. The CDR3 sequence is CASSGQARVCL.

The J gene is TRBJ2-1, the V gene TRBV14; 11 bases match TRBD2. Germline assignment: CDR1 SGHDN and CDR2 FVKESK. There are 16 residues in the CDR3. Trimming cost V 0 bases and J 8 bases; bases outside gene matches: 6. The CDR3 DNA reads TGTGCCAGCAGCCAAGATTTACTAGCGGGAGTATATGAGCAGTTCTTC. This sequence encodes CASSQDLLAGVYEQFF.